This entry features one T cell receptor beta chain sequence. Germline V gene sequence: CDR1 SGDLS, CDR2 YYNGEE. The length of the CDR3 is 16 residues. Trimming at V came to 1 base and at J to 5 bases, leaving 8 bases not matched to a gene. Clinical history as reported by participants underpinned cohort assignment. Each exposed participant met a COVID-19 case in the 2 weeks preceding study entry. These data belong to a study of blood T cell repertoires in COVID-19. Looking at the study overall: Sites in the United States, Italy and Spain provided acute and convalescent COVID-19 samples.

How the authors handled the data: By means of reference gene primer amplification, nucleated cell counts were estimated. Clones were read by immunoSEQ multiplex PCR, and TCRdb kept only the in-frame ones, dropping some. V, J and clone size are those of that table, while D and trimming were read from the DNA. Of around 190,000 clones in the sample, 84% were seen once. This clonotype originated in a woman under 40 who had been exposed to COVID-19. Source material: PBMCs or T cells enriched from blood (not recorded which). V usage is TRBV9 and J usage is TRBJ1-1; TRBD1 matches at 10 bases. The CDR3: CASSVSGDRGLTEAFF. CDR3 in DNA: TGTGCCAGCAGCGTATCGGGGGACAGGGGTTTAACTGAAGCTTTCTTT.